The next 27 T cell receptor beta chains were all read from a single sample in a study of cytomegalovirus exposure and HLA in healthy donors. PCR primers comprised 60 Vbeta and 13 Jbeta primers. The method was immunoSEQ multiplex PCR; TCRdb's version includes in-frame clones alone and lacks a portion of them. The table lists some 140,000 clones, about 80% of them singletons. The sample consisted of PBMCs. The receptor set was obtained from a male donor in good health and CMV-seropositive.

The V and J genes are TRBV28 and TRBJ1-5; maybe TRBD1 (5 bases). Germline-derived CDR1 and CDR2 are MDHEN and SYDVKM. This CDR3 contains 16 residues. V was shortened by 5 bases and J by 3 bases, with 17 bases between the two germline ends. The CDR3 spells CASSRPNDRFNQPQHF. The CDR3 DNA is TGTGCCAGCAGTCGGCCGAATGACAGATTCAATCAGCCCCAGCATTTT.

The V call is TRBV18, the J call TRBJ2-2; TRBD1 is a possible D gene (6 bases). Germline CDR1 reads KGHSH; CDR2 reads LQKENI. The V end lost 3 bases, the J end lost 0 bases, and 11 bases lay between the germline ends. The CDR3 contains 16 residues. The CDR3 nucleotides are TGTGCCAGCTCACCCTGGGACACCTCGAACACCGGGGAGCTGTTTTTT. Its translation: CASSPWDTSNTGELFF.

This CDR3 reads CASSLGETGIGETQYF. As DNA, the CDR3 is TGTGCCAGCAGCTTAGGAGAAACAGGGATAGGCGAGACCCAGTACTTC. The genes are TRBV7-9 and TRBJ2-5; the D gene is possibly TRBD1 (6 bases). The ends were cut back, 1 base at V and 5 bases at J, with 17 bases in the middle. Germline CDR1 reads SEHNR; CDR2 reads FQNEAQ (reference sequence). CDR3 length equals 16 residues.

This clone has a single count. The V gene is TRBV7-8, the J gene TRBJ2-3; 10 bases match TRBD1. Per germline, CDR1 SGHVS and CDR2 FQNEAQ. This CDR3 region has 20 residues. V gave up 3 bases and J gave up 0 bases; unmatched junction bases: 15. CDR3 in amino acids: CASSFPIGQGVYPSTDTQYF. The CDR3 region has the DNA TGTGCCAGCAGCTTCCCAATTGGACAGGGGGTTTACCCTAGCACAGATACGCAGTATTTT. The full variable domain, completed using reference TRBV7-8 and TRBJ2-3, is GAGVSQSPRYKVAKRGQDVALRCDPISGHVSLFWYQQALGQGPEFLTYFQNEAQLDKSGLPSDRFFAERPEGSVSTLKIQRTQQEDSAVYLCASSFPIGQGVYPSTDTQYFGPGTRLTVL.

The chain couples TRBV7-2 to TRBJ2-3; maybe TRBD2 (5 bases). The CDR3 is made up of 15 amino acids. Germline CDR1 reads SGHTA; CDR2 reads FQGNSA. V gave up 5 bases and J gave up 4 bases, with 16 bases separating them. In DNA, the CDR3 is TGTGCCAGCAGCGCGTTAGCGTCTCAGTCAGATACGCAGTATTTT. Its protein product is CASSALASQSDTQYF.

The gene calls are TRBV19 and TRBJ1-2; the D is unclear. Germline CDR1 is LNHDA and CDR2 is SQIVND (reference sequence). This CDR3 region has 14 residues. V lost 6 bases and J 4 bases, leaving 15 bases between the germline ends. CDR3 region: CASRFGAATYGYTF. In DNA form, the CDR3 reads TGTGCCAGTAGATTTGGAGCTGCGACCTATGGCTACACCTTC.

This clone was detected a few times. The genes are TRBV4-3 and TRBJ2-1, with 9 bases identical to TRBD2. Trimming cost V 1 base and J 10 bases; bases outside gene matches: 8. This CDR3 is built from 15 residues. Germline assignment: CDR1 LGHNA and CDR2 YSLEER. The CDR3 loop is CASSQVAGGPGEQFF. CDR3 DNA sequence: TGCGCCAGCAGCCAAGTTGCGGGAGGGCCAGGAGAGCAGTTCTTC.

The chain employs TRBV4-1 and TRBJ2-7; D might be TRBD2 (5 bases). V lost 1 base and J lost 4, with 11 bases in between. This CDR3 contains 14 residues. Germline V gene lookup returns CDR1 MGHRA and CDR2 YSYEKL. The CDR3 here is CASSQGRGGYEQYF. The CDR3 DNA follows: TGCGCCAGCAGCCAAGGCCGGGGTGGTTACGAGCAGTACTTC.

The chain couples TRBV6-4 to TRBJ2-1, with 8 bases matching TRBD2. V lost 5 bases, J lost 3 bases, and 21 bases stayed unmatched. The germline V gene has CDR1 MRHNA and CDR2 SNTAGT. The CDR3 runs to 20 residues. The CDR3 is CASSKPPGLEPTLIYNEQFF. The CDR3 DNA reads TGTGCCAGCAGTAAGCCACCGGGACTAGAGCCTACCTTGATCTACAATGAGCAGTTCTTC.

V and J are TRBV5-1 and TRBJ2-2; tentatively, D is TRBD1 (6 bases). Germline V CDR1 and CDR2: SGHRS, YFSETQ. The CDR3 is made up of 16 amino acids. The V and J ends lost 1 base and 3 bases respectively, with 13 bases between them. CDR3 amino acids: CASSLFSGADTGELFF. The CDR3 nucleotides read TGCGCCAGCAGCTTGTTTTCAGGGGCGGACACCGGGGAGCTGTTTTTT.

A single count supports this clone. The chain combines TRBV27 with TRBJ2-7, with 7 bases that match TRBD2. The CDR3 has 16 residues. The V gene's germline CDR1 is MNHEY and CDR2 SMNVEV (reference sequence). The V segment lost 5 bases and the J segment 5 bases; nucleotides outside the gene matches: 15. Written as DNA, the CDR3 is TGTGCCAGCAGTCCCGGCTGGGAGGGGCCGCTCCACGAGCAGTACTTC. This sequence encodes CASSPGWEGPLHEQYF.

The rearrangement links TRBV5-6 to TRBJ1-1; D gene ambiguous. The CDR3 is made up of 14 amino acids. V shed 2 bases and J shed 11 bases, with 19 bases lying between them. Germline loops: CDR1 SGHDT, CDR2 YYEEEE. The CDR3 DNA reads as TGTGCCAGCAGCTTACGCCGGGAGGGTCGTAAGGCTTTCTTT. Translating it yields CASSLRREGRKAFF.

This clone appeared once. V gene TRBV28 combines with J gene TRBJ1-1, with 8 bases identical to TRBD1. The CDR3 sequence is 14 residues long. Germline V lookup: CDR1 MDHEN, CDR2 SYDVKM. V shed 6 bases, J shed 5 bases, and the junction held 8 bases outside the gene matches. The CDR3, as DNA: TGTGCCAGCAGCGACGGACAGGGAGTTACTGAAGCTTTCTTT. It translates to CASSDGQGVTEAFF.

The chain carries TRBV9 and TRBJ1-1, with D possibly matching TRBD1 (5 bases). Germline assignment: CDR1 SGDLS and CDR2 YYNGEE. The CDR3 is 16 residues long. V dropped 3 bases and J dropped 4 bases, with 19 bases sitting between them. The CDR3 spells CASSEYRQSLGTEAFF. The CDR3 DNA follows: TGTGCCAGCAGCGAGTACCGACAGTCCCTGGGCACTGAAGCTTTCTTT.

V and J are TRBV2 and TRBJ2-5, with TRBD1 matching 8 bases. Germline CDR1 is SNHLY and CDR2 is FYNNEI. The length of the CDR3 is 19 residues. V lost 7 bases, J lost 2 bases, and 21 bases stayed unmatched. The CDR3 region is CASINGQGALGLWQETQYF. The CDR3, as DNA: TGTGCCAGCATAAACGGCCAGGGGGCGCTTGGGCTGTGGCAAGAGACCCAGTACTTC.

The CDR3 here is CASSLARSWGRRSGGYTF. CDR3 in DNA: TGTGCCAGCAGCTTGGCGAGGTCATGGGGGCGCAGGTCGGGTGGCTACACCTTC. The J gene is TRBJ1-2, the V gene TRBV5-6; possibly TRBD1 for D (6 bases). The V gene's germline CDR1 is SGHDT and CDR2 YYEEEE. The CDR3 length is 18 residues. Trimming cost V 0 bases and J 7 bases, with 25 bases left between them.

The chain links TRBV18 to TRBJ2-5; D call uncertain. This CDR3 spans 14 amino acids. V was pared by 0 bases and J by 1 base, with 6 bases between. Germline loops: CDR1 KGHSH, CDR2 LQKENI. CDR3 loop: CASSPPASQETQYF. CDR3 coding DNA: TGTGCCAGCTCACCACCGGCCAGCCAAGAGACCCAGTACTTC.

The chain employs TRBV7-2 and TRBJ1-2; D remains unclear. V shed 1 base and J shed 8 bases, with 11 bases lying between them. Germline V gene lookup returns CDR1 SGHTA and CDR2 FQGNSA. There are 13 residues in the CDR3. This CDR3 is CASSLGYGFGYTF. The CDR3 nucleotides read TGTGCCAGCAGCTTAGGCTACGGGTTCGGCTACACCTTC.

The genes are TRBV2 and TRBJ2-7; the D gene is possibly TRBD1 (6 bases). The V and J ends lost 6 bases and 2 bases respectively, with 17 bases between them. The CDR3 is 15 residues long. The V gene's germline CDR1 is SNHLY and CDR2 FYNNEI. The CDR3 loop reads CASSFSTGDTYEQYF. The CDR3 DNA reads TGTGCCAGCAGCTTTTCGACAGGCGATACCTACGAGCAGTACTTC. Full variable domain (outside the CDR3, taken from reference TRBV2 and TRBJ2-7): EPEVTQTPSHQVTQMGQEVILRCVPISNHLYFYWYRQILGQKVEFLVSFYNNEISEKSEIFDDQFSVERPDGSNFTLKIRSTKLEDSAMYFCASSFSTGDTYEQYFGPGTRLTVT.

The genes are TRBV29-1 and TRBJ2-2, with a tentative D call TRBD2 (5 bases). V gave up 4 bases and J gave up 3 bases, with 18 bases separating them. The CDR3 covers 16 residues. The germline V gene has CDR1 SQVTM and CDR2 ANQGSEA. CDR3 region: CSVALVSRAHTGELFF. The CDR3 nucleotides read TGCAGCGTTGCGCTGGTTTCGCGGGCGCACACCGGGGAGCTGTTTTTT.

A few counts support this clone. The chain is built from TRBV7-8 and TRBJ1-2; possible D gene TRBD1, 6 bases. CDR3 length: 13 residues. V lost 2 bases, J lost 6 bases, and 10 bases lay in between. Germline V lookup: CDR1 SGHVS, CDR2 FQNEAQ. In DNA form, the CDR3 reads TGTGCCAGCAGCTTACCGGGACATAATGGCTACACCTTC. Encoded protein: CASSLPGHNGYTF.

Here the CDR3 reads CASCRGQGNEKLFF. DNA of the CDR3: TGTGCCAGTTGTCGGGGACAAGGAAATGAAAAACTGTTTTTT. The chain recombines TRBV7-2 with TRBJ1-4; D perhaps matches TRBD1 (6 bases). Trimming stripped 9 bases from V and 5 bases from J, with 16 bases between. The CDR3 extends over 14 amino acids. The germline V gene encodes CDR1 SGHTA and CDR2 FQGNSA.

The V gene is TRBV30, the J gene TRBJ1-5; TRBD1 is a possible D gene (5 bases). The CDR3 has 12 amino acids. Trimming stripped 3 bases from V and 6 bases from J, with 9 bases between. In germline, CDR1 is GTSNPN, CDR2 SVGIG (reference sequence). CDR3 DNA sequence: TGTGCCTGGAGCCCGGGGGTTCAGCCCCAGCATTTT. It translates to CAWSPGVQPQHF.

The chain joins TRBV28 to TRBJ1-1; no definite D call. CDR1 MDHEN and CDR2 SYDVKM come from the germline V gene. The CDR3 runs to 12 residues. Trimming stripped 4 bases from V and 5 bases from J, with 8 bases between. The CDR3 protein is CASSSTLTEAFF. CDR3 in DNA: TGTGCCAGCAGTTCGACTCTGACTGAAGCTTTCTTT.

The V call is TRBV7-2, the J call TRBJ2-1; 8 bases match TRBD2. There are 17 residues in the CDR3. CDR1 is SGHTA, CDR2 FQGNSA, per germline. The trim removed 5 bases at V and 1 base at J, leaving 10 bases unmatched. For the CDR3, the DNA is TGTGCCAGCAGCGCGAGACTAGCGCGACGTTCCTACAATGAGCAGTTCTTC. Translating it yields CASSARLARRSYNEQFF.

The J gene is TRBJ2-5, the V gene TRBV4-2, with D perhaps TRBD1 (5 bases). The CDR3 covers 15 residues. Deletions cut 2 bases from V and 1 base from J, with 11 bases between. Per germline, CDR1 LGHNA and CDR2 YNFKEQ. CDR3 loop: CASSQSTALQETQYF. CDR3 DNA sequence: TGTGCCAGCAGCCAATCGACAGCCCTCCAAGAGACCCAGTACTTC.

V gene TRBV12-5 combines with J gene TRBJ2-7, with TRBD2 identical over 7 bases. CDR1 and CDR2 from the germline V gene are LGHNT and FRNRAP. The CDR3 runs 14 residues. The V gene end was trimmed by 4 bases and the J gene end by 3 bases; junction bases not matched to a gene: 6. CDR3 DNA: TGTGCTAGTGGTTCCGGGACTACTGACTACGAGCAGTACTTC. It yields the protein CASGSGTTDYEQYF.